Listed here are 17 T cell receptor beta chains from one sample, sequenced in a study of glioma-infiltrating T cells. Amplification of TCR alpha and beta CDR3 regions from RNA used iRepertoire nested multiplex PCR. TCRdb recomputed calls from the multiplex PCR reads with MiXCR, one row per CDR3 protein. The table has 170,000 or so distinct CDR3 sequences, more than 35% seen once. The sample taken for sequencing was glioma tissue, nonneoplastic brain tissue, or PBMCs (not recorded which). The receptor source for this set is a human donor with low-grade glioma or glioblastoma, undergoing nonglioma brain surgery, or in good health (not recorded which).

In regard to this clonotype: Since the CDR3 does not end with the conserved phenylalanine or tryptophan, this likely comes from a read error. The V and J genes are TRBV18 and TRBJ2-3, with 10 bases that match TRBD1. Germline loops: CDR1 KGHSH, CDR2 LQKENI. Trimming at V came to 0 bases and at J to 3 bases, leaving 3 bases not matched to a gene. The CDR3 extends over 16 amino acids. The DNA of the CDR3 is TGTGCCAGCTCACCACCGAGGACAGGGGGAACAGATACGCAGTATTCT. Translating gives CASSPPRTGGTDTQYS.

This clonotype has only a few counts. With a much larger clone just one base away, this may be a read error. The chain is built from TRBV28 and TRBJ2-3; no firm D call. Per the germline V gene, CDR1 is MDHEN and CDR2 is SYDVKM. This CDR3 contains 14 residues. For the CDR3, the DNA is TGTGCCAGAAGTTTATCCCCCCCCCGGGATACGCAGTATTTT. Translation gives CARSLSPPRDTQYF.

This clonotype was counted only a few times. The chain recombines TRBV19 with TRBJ2-2, with D unresolved. Germline V lookup: CDR1 LNHDA, CDR2 SQIVND (reference sequence). The germline V and J ends were trimmed by 9 bases and 2 bases, with 16 bases remaining between them. This CDR3 contains 15 residues. CDR3 DNA: TGTGCCAGCCGAGCGACGACTCTTAACACCGGGGAGCTGTTTTTT. It codes for CASRATTLNTGELFF.

Note on this clonotype: Just one base apart from a much larger clone, this may be a read error. V and J are TRBV6-5 and TRBJ2-5, with 7 bases identical to TRBD2. The V gene's germline CDR1 is MNHEY and CDR2 SVGAGI. The length of the CDR3 is 18 residues. V was clipped by 0 bases and J by 1 base; unmatched bases: 11. The CDR3 DNA is TGTGCCAGCAGTTACTCCGGACTAGAGGGAGTTTTCCAAGAGACCCAGTACTTC. Protein sequence: CASSYSGLEGVFQETQYF.

This clonotype appeared many times. The chain employs TRBV29-1 and TRBJ2-1; 7 bases align to TRBD1. Germline V gives CDR1 SQVTM, CDR2 ANQGSEA. This CDR3 region has 12 residues. The trim removed 7 bases at V and 10 bases at J, leaving 10 bases unmatched. This CDR3 is CSAGGRYEEQFF. CDR3 sequence (DNA): TGCAGCGCAGGGGGACGGTACGAGGAGCAGTTCTTC.

This clonotype has more than one count but fewer than ten. One end of the junction varies from germline; a read error may be responsible. This chain uses TRBV7-8 with TRBJ2-7; TRBD2 matches at 9 bases. Germline CDR1 SGHVS, CDR2 FQNEAQ. The CDR3 sequence is 14 residues long. CDR3 sequence (DNA): TGCGCCAGCAGCCGACTAGCGGAAGCCTACGAGCAGTACTTC. It yields the protein CASSRLAEAYEQYF.

The chain couples TRBV2 to TRBJ2-7; 7 nucleotides agree with TRBD2. V lost 4 bases, J lost 3 bases, and 3 bases stayed unmatched. In germline, CDR1 is SNHLY, CDR2 FYNNEI. This CDR3 is built from 13 residues. CDR3 in amino acids: CASSVGGYYEQYF. For the CDR3, the DNA is TGTGCCAGCAGTGTCGGGGGGTACTACGAGCAGTACTTC.

This rearrangement joins TRBV12-3 or TRBV12-4 to TRBJ1-5; TRBD1 matches at 9 bases. V was clipped by 3 bases and J by 6 bases; unmatched bases: 9. The CDR3 has 16 amino acids. Here the CDR3 DNA reads TGTGCCAGCAGTTTTTCGGGACAGGGCTCAGTTCAGCCCCAGCATTTT. Protein: CASSFSGQGSVQPQHF.

This clonotype appeared a few times. The chain recombines TRBV19 with TRBJ2-1, with TRBD2 identical over 13 bases. CDR1 is LNHDA and CDR2 is SQIVND in the germline V gene (reference sequence). The CDR3 is 14 residues long. With V trimmed by 6 bases and J by 7 bases, 3 bases remained unmatched. This chain's CDR3 is CASRTSGRRNEQFF. CDR3 in DNA: TGTGCCAGTAGGACTAGCGGGAGGAGGAATGAGCAGTTCTTC.

A note on this clonotype: A much more abundant neighbour one base away suggests this may be a read error. The chain has TRBV28 and TRBJ1-3, with D perhaps TRBD1 (5 bases). This CDR3 has 13 amino acids. Germline CDR1 MDHEN, CDR2 SYDVKM. Trimming took 9 bases from V and 1 from J, leaving 10 bases between them. In DNA form, the CDR3 reads TGTGCCAGTGTGAGGGGATCTGGAAACACCATATATTTT. Translated, it gives CASVRGSGNTIYF.

Of note for this clonotype: A much more abundant neighbour one base away suggests this may be a read error. The chain uses TRBV6-1 and TRBJ2-3; 9 bases are a match to TRBD2. The CDR3 spans 14 residues. In germline, CDR1 is MNHNS, CDR2 SASEGT. CDR3 sequence: CASKRLAEPDKQYF. The CDR3 DNA is TGTGCCAGCAAACGACTAGCGGAACCAGATAAGCAGTATTTT.

V is TRBV3-1 and J is TRBJ1-5, with a tentative D call TRBD1 (6 bases). The V gene's germline CDR1 is LGHDT and CDR2 YNNKEL (reference sequence). The CDR3 has 15 residues. CDR3 residues: CVSSPGVDHSQPQHF. CDR3 coding DNA: TGTGTTAGCAGTCCAGGGGTCGATCACAGTCAGCCCCAGCATTTT.

Of note for this clonotype: A much larger clone sits a single nucleotide away, making a read error possible. The chain links TRBV27 to TRBJ2-7, with D possibly being TRBD1 (6 bases). V lost 5 bases to trimming and J lost 4 bases, with 18 bases between them. Germline V lookup: CDR1 MNHEY, CDR2 SMNVEV (reference sequence). This CDR3 is built from 15 residues. The CDR3 reads CASSARQAVQYEQYF. DNA for the CDR3: TGTGCCAGCAGTGCCCGACAGGCGGTGCAGTACGAGCAGTACTTC.

This clonotype has ten or more counts. This chain links TRBV20-1 with TRBJ2-5; 7 bases align to TRBD1. Germline CDR1 reads DFQATT; CDR2 reads SNEGSKA (reference sequence). The V segment lost 5 bases and the J segment 1 base; nucleotides outside the gene matches: 13. The CDR3 totals 16 residues. CDR3 nucleotides: TGCAGTGCTGGCTTAATCTCCGGGACAGCCCAAGAGACCCAGTACTTC. This gives the protein CSAGLISGTAQETQYF.

The chain couples TRBV29-1 to TRBJ2-1; D is perhaps TRBD2 (6 bases). CDR1 SQVTM and CDR2 ANQGSEA come from the germline V gene. V lost 6 bases to trimming and J lost 8 bases, with 23 bases between them. The CDR3 consists of 15 residues. CDR3 bases: TGCAGCGTCCGAACTAGGGCCTCATCGGGGGATGAGCAGTTCTTC. Amino acids: CSVRTRASSGDEQFF.

J is TRBJ2-7 and V is TRBV6-4; TRBD2 agrees at 7 bases. Trimming took 7 bases from V and 2 from J; bases not matched to a gene: 11. Germline-derived CDR1 and CDR2 are MRHNA and SNTAGT. This CDR3 has 15 residues. This chain's CDR3 is CASKRRLAAAYEQYF. DNA of the CDR3: TGTGCCAGCAAGCGCCGTCTAGCGGCTGCCTACGAGCAGTACTTC.

V gene TRBV5-5 combines with J gene TRBJ2-1; no reliable D call. Germline CDR1 is SGHKS and CDR2 is YYEKEE (reference sequence). The CDR3 totals 13 residues. Between the trimmed V and J ends, which lost 5 bases and 5 bases, there was a span of 11 bases. CDR3 in amino acids: CASRLLVDNEQFF. CDR3 bases: TGTGCCAGCAGGTTGTTGGTGGACAATGAGCAGTTCTTC.